The 12 T cell receptor beta chains below were found in one sample sequenced in a study of blood T cell repertoires in COVID-19. The protocol was immunoSEQ multiplex PCR, while the TCRdb copy is restricted to in-frame clones and leaves out a portion. Here the sample spans 200,000 to 300,000 clones, roughly 88% being singletons. Sample: peripheral blood. The receptor set was obtained from a woman aged 25-40 years with COVID-19, enrolled during active disease.

CDR3 coding DNA: TGTGCCAGCAGCTCCGAGACCTTAGCGGGAGGCCGGTACAATGAGCAGTTCTTC. Translating gives CASSSETLAGGRYNEQFF. The genes are TRBV7-2 and TRBJ2-1, with 10 bases aligning to TRBD2. CDR1 is SGHTA, CDR2 FQGNSA, per germline. The CDR3 extends over 18 amino acids. Trimming at V came to 4 bases and at J to 4 bases, leaving 13 bases not matched to a gene.

This clone was observed a single time. This sequence joins TRBV5-1 and TRBJ2-7; TRBD2 matches at 8 bases. Germline-derived CDR1 and CDR2 are SGHRS and YFSETQ. J was trimmed by 2 bases and V by 0 bases; bases with no gene match: 16. There are 19 residues in the CDR3. For the CDR3, the DNA is TGCGCCAGCAGCTTGGGGTTTGCGGGGGGCCTGGGTAGTACCTACGAGCAGTACTTC. It codes for CASSLGFAGGLGSTYEQYF.

The chain joins TRBV29-1 to TRBJ1-5, with 11 bases that match TRBD1. The CDR3 loop spans 13 amino acids. Germline CDR1 reads SQVTM; CDR2 reads ANQGSEA. The V segment lost 7 bases and the J segment 5 bases; nucleotides outside the gene matches: 4. The CDR3 reads CSAGTGGDQPQHF. CDR3 DNA: TGCAGCGCTGGGACAGGGGGGGATCAGCCCCAGCATTTT.

The chain has TRBV11-2 and TRBJ1-1; D possibly corresponds to TRBD1 (6 bases). Germline V lookup: CDR1 SGHAT, CDR2 FQNNGV. Trimming stripped 4 bases from V and 4 bases from J, with 13 bases between. The CDR3 is made up of 14 amino acids. CDR3 sequence reads: CASSSLGGLTEAFF. The CDR3 DNA reads TGTGCCAGCAGCTCGCTGGGGGGGCTCACTGAAGCTTTCTTT.

The chain carries TRBV10-3 and TRBJ2-2; 7 bases are a match to TRBD2. Germline-derived CDR1 and CDR2 are ENHRY and SYGVKD. Trimming removed 2 bases from V and 2 bases from J; junction bases left unmatched: 2. The CDR3 is made up of 15 amino acids. CDR3 in DNA: TGTGCCATCAGTGAGCTAGCGGTAAACACCGGGGAGCTGTTTTTT. This gives the protein CAISELAVNTGELFF.

Points on this clone: Other DNA sequences from this sample encode an identical CDR3 as well. This chain links TRBV12-3 or TRBV12-4 with TRBJ1-1; D gene unclear. CDR3 length: 13 amino acids. V was pared by 1 base and J by 1 base, with 4 bases between. This CDR3 reads CASSLGQNTEAFF. CDR3 DNA: TGTGCCAGCAGTTTAGGGCAGAACACTGAAGCTTTCTTT.

The gene calls are TRBV5-1 and TRBJ1-1; 9 nucleotides match TRBD1. Per the germline V gene, CDR1 is SGHRS and CDR2 is YFSETQ. The J segment lost 5 bases and the V segment lost 4 bases, leaving 6 bases of the junction unmatched. The CDR3 is made up of 14 amino acids. CDR3 amino acids: CASSGGQGRTEAFF. The CDR3 coding sequence is TGCGCCAGCAGCGGCGGACAGGGGCGAACTGAAGCTTTCTTT.

The chain uses TRBV6-2 or TRBV6-3 and TRBJ2-1; a weak D match, TRBD2 (7 bases). This CDR3 comprises 13 residues. Trimming cost V 0 bases and J 9 bases, with 9 bases left between them. Per germline, CDR1 MNHEY and CDR2 SVGEGT. This CDR3 reads CASSYSRGGEQFF. CDR3 in DNA: TGTGCCAGCAGTTACTCGAGGGGGGGTGAGCAGTTCTTC.

The rearrangement uses TRBV6-2 or TRBV6-3 and TRBJ2-4, with D uncertain. The CDR3 runs to 12 residues. Germline V gene sequence: CDR1 MNHEY, CDR2 SVGEGT. V lost 2 bases and J 13 bases, leaving 12 bases between the germline ends. The CDR3 coding sequence is TGTGCCAGCAGTTACGGGCAGCAAGAACAGTACTTC. Translated: CASSYGQQEQYF.

This clone was seen ten or more times. The rearrangement links TRBV7-2 to TRBJ1-5; D gene unclear. CDR1 and CDR2 from the germline V gene are SGHTA and FQGNSA. This CDR3 is 16 amino acids long. V gave up 2 bases and J gave up 0 bases, with 11 bases separating them. CDR3 loop: CASSLRRGDSNQPQHF. CDR3 DNA sequence: TGTGCCAGCAGCTTAAGGCGGGGAGATAGCAATCAGCCCCAGCATTTT.

The chain carries TRBV27 and TRBJ1-1; D not certain. The CDR3 is 15 amino acids. V dropped 6 bases and J dropped 2 bases, with 16 bases sitting between them. Germline V lookup: CDR1 MNHEY, CDR2 SMNVEV (reference sequence). The CDR3: CASSPGEGANTEAFF. The CDR3 coding sequence is TGTGCCAGCAGCCCCGGCGAGGGCGCTAACACTGAAGCTTTCTTT.

The chain combines TRBV24-1 with TRBJ1-1; D call uncertain. With 3 bases removed from V and 6 bases from J, the gap between germline ends came to 13 bases. This CDR3 is 14 amino acids long. Germline assignment: CDR1 KGHDR and CDR2 SFDVKD. CDR3 in amino acids: CATSDARGTAEAFF. DNA for the CDR3: TGTGCCACCAGTGATGCCCGCGGTACCGCTGAAGCTTTCTTT.